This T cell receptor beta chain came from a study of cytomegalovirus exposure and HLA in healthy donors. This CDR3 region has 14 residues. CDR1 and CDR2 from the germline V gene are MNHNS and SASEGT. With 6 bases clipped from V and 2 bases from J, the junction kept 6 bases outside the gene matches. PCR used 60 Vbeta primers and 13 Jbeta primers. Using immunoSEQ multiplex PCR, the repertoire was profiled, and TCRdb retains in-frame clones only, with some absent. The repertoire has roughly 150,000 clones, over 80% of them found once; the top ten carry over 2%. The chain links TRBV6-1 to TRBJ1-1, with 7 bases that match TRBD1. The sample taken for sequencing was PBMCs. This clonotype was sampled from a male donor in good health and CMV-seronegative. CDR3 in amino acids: CASRDRELNTEAFF. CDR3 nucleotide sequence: TGTGCCAGCAGAGACAGGGAACTAAACACTGAAGCTTTCTTT.